The following is a TCR beta chain sequence with its context. As processed by the authors: For nucleated cells, counts were estimated from reference gene primer amplification. Sequenced by immunoSEQ multiplex PCR; TCRdb stores in-frame clones only, minus some. V and J calls and clone size are as listed in that table; D and trimming were resolved from the DNA. The repertoire holds around 300,000 clones, around 91% seen once, with over 2% in the top ten. The data were obtained in a study of blood T cell repertoires in COVID-19. Whole-study context: The United States, Italy and Spain supplied acute and convalescent COVID-19 samples.

In assigning cohorts, the study relied on participant-reported clinical history. Recovered status in Cohort 3 required two negative PCRs, clearance, or symptom resolution. V was trimmed by 10 bases and J by 1 base, leaving 19 bases between them. The CDR3 length is 15 residues. CDR1 is SEHNR and CDR2 is FQNEAQ in the germline V gene (reference sequence). The sample was PBMCs or T cells enriched from blood (not recorded which). The chain has TRBV7-9 and TRBJ1-1, with a weak D call TRBD1 (5 bases). This sequence originates from a woman younger than 35 who had recovered from COVID-19. The CDR3 nucleotides read TGTGCCACCGACCCTATGACAGCTAAGAACACTGAAGCTTTCTTT. Protein sequence: CATDPMTAKNTEAFF.